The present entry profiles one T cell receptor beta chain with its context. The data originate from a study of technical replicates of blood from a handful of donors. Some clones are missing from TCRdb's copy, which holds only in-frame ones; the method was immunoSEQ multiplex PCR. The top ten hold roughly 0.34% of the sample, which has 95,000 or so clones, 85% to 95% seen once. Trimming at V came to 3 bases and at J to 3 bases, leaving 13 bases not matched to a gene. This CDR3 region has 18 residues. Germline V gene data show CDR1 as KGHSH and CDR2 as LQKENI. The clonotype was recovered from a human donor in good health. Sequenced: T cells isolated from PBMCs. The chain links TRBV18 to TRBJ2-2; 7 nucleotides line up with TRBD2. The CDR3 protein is CASSPFRGRAFDTGELFF. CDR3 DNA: TGTGCCAGCTCACCGTTTCGGGGGAGGGCCTTCGACACCGGGGAGCTGTTTTTT.